A selection of T cell receptor beta chains follows, all from one sample in a study of CD8+CD57+ T cells in acquired aplastic anemia. TCRdb passed the reads through MiXCR, listing each CDR3 protein once. Counted here are over 150,000 distinct CDR3 sequences, less than 50% occurring once; the ten biggest clones make up about an eighth. Sequenced input: sorted CD4+, CD8+, or CD8+CD57+ T cells (not recorded which) from PBMCs. These receptor sequences come from a human donor with aplastic anemia. The CDR3 runs from the conserved cysteine through the conserved F or W. Fields, in order: D gene, V gene, J gene, clone size, CDR3 DNA, CDR3 protein. D genes are given only for firm matches. Expanded clones are given a class, and other clones once, few, many or no size at all.

D gene: -
V gene: TRBV2
J gene: TRBJ1-2
clone size: once
CDR3 DNA: TGTGCCAGCTCCGGCCGTCGGGATGGCTACACCTTC
CDR3 protein: CASSGRRDGYTF

D gene: TRBD1
V gene: TRBV2
J gene: TRBJ1-5
clone size: medium-sized
CDR3 DNA: TGTGCCAGCAGTGGAACAGGGGCCAATCAGCCCCAGCATTTT
CDR3 protein: CASSGTGANQPQHF

D gene: -
V gene: TRBV24-1
J gene: TRBJ2-1
clone size: -
CDR3 DNA: TGTGCCACCACTGGAGGGAGCCCCTACAATGAGCAGTTCTTC
CDR3 protein: CATTGGSPYNEQFF

D gene: -
V gene: TRBV7-9
J gene: TRBJ2-3
clone size: -
CDR3 DNA: TGTGCCAGCAGCCTCCGGGACTTCACAGATACGCAGTATTTT
CDR3 protein: CASSLRDFTDTQYF

D gene: -
V gene: TRBV25-1
J gene: TRBJ2-3
clone size: few
CDR3 DNA: TGTGCCAGCACACCACTAGCCCTCACAGATACGCAGTATTTT
CDR3 protein: CASTPLALTDTQYF

D gene: TRBD1
V gene: TRBV18
J gene: TRBJ2-1
clone size: -
CDR3 DNA: TGTGCCAGCTCACCCGTGGACAGGGTTACCTACAATGAGCAGTTCTTC
CDR3 protein: CASSPVDRVTYNEQFF

D gene: TRBD1
V gene: TRBV2
J gene: TRBJ2-5
clone size: -
CDR3 DNA: TGTGCCAGCTCACCAGGGGGCGTGGAGACCCAGTACTTC
CDR3 protein: CASSPGGVETQYF

D gene: TRBD2
V gene: TRBV7-3
J gene: TRBJ2-1
clone size: -
CDR3 DNA: TGTGCCAGCAGCTTAAAGGCTAGCGGGGTCGGGTACAATGAGCAGTTCTTC
CDR3 protein: CASSLKASGVGYNEQFF

D gene: -
V gene: TRBV5-1
J gene: TRBJ2-3
clone size: many
CDR3 DNA: TGCGCCAGCAGCTTCGGTAGCACAGATACGCAGTATTTT
CDR3 protein: CASSFGSTDTQYF

D gene: -
V gene: TRBV10-3
J gene: TRBJ1-3
clone size: -
CDR3 DNA: TGTGCCAGCAGTGAACCGGGAAACACCATATATTTT
CDR3 protein: CASSEPGNTIYF

D gene: -
V gene: TRBV6-6
J gene: TRBJ2-5
clone size: -
CDR3 DNA: TGTGCCAGCAGTTCGCCTGACCGGACAGAGACCCAGTACTTC
CDR3 protein: CASSSPDRTETQYF

D gene: -
V gene: TRBV7-6
J gene: TRBJ1-2
clone size: many
CDR3 DNA: TGTGCCAGCAGCGTAGGCGCGGGGGCGCGGCATGGCTACACCTTC
CDR3 protein: CASSVGAGARHGYTF

D gene: -
V gene: TRBV2
J gene: TRBJ2-2
clone size: few
CDR3 DNA: TGTGCCAGCAGTGGAATCGGGGAGCTGTTTTTT
CDR3 protein: CASSGIGELFF

D gene: -
V gene: TRBV7-3
J gene: TRBJ1-1
clone size: -
CDR3 DNA: TGTGCCAACAGCTCCACGAACACCGAAGCTTTCTTT
CDR3 protein: CANSSTNTEAFF

D gene: TRBD1
V gene: TRBV5-1
J gene: TRBJ1-1
clone size: many
CDR3 DNA: TGCGCCAGCGGGACAGGGGGAGAGACTGAAGCTTTCTTT
CDR3 protein: CASGTGGETEAFF

D gene: -
V gene: TRBV25-1
J gene: TRBJ2-2
clone size: -
CDR3 DNA: TGTGCCAGCAGTGAATACCCGACAGATTACACCGGGGAGCTGTTTTTT
CDR3 protein: CASSEYPTDYTGELFF

D gene: -
V gene: TRBV5-4
J gene: TRBJ2-3
clone size: many
CDR3 DNA: TGTGCCAGCAGCTTACCAGAAGTCGTCACAGATACGCAGTATTTT
CDR3 protein: CASSLPEVVTDTQYF

D gene: -
V gene: TRBV6-1
J gene: TRBJ1-5
clone size: -
CDR3 DNA: TGTGCCAGCAGTGAAGCGTGGAGAATACAGGGTCATCAGCCCCAGCATTTT
CDR3 protein: CASSEAWRIQGHQPQHF

D gene: -
V gene: TRBV12-1
J gene: TRBJ1-6
clone size: -
CDR3 DNA: TGTGCCAGCAGCCCCCCCGAAAATTCACCCCTCCACTTT
CDR3 protein: CASSPPENSPLHF

D gene: TRBD1
V gene: TRBV5-1
J gene: TRBJ2-1
clone size: -
CDR3 DNA: TGCGCCAGCAGCATGACAGGGGCGCTGTACAATGAGCAGTTCTTC
CDR3 protein: CASSMTGALYNEQFF

D gene: -
V gene: TRBV4-2
J gene: TRBJ1-3
clone size: many
CDR3 DNA: TGTGCCAGCAGCCAAGATAAGGCGTCGGGAGGGAACGCCATATATTTT
CDR3 protein: CASSQDKASGGNAIYF

D gene: -
V gene: TRBV9
J gene: TRBJ2-7
clone size: -
CDR3 DNA: TGTGCCAGCAGCGTAGTAGCGAACTCCTACGAGCAGTACTTC
CDR3 protein: CASSVVANSYEQYF

D gene: -
V gene: TRBV30
J gene: TRBJ1-1
clone size: few
CDR3 DNA: TGTGCCTGGAGTGTTAGCATGAACACTGAAGCTTTCTTT
CDR3 protein: CAWSVSMNTEAFF

D gene: -
V gene: TRBV7-3
J gene: TRBJ1-2
clone size: -
CDR3 DNA: TGTGCCAGCAGTAAAGGGGACGGCTACACCTTC
CDR3 protein: CASSKGDGYTF

D gene: TRBD2
V gene: TRBV5-1
J gene: TRBJ2-1
clone size: many
CDR3 DNA: TGCGCCAGCAGCGACGGACTAGCGGGGTCATACAATGAGCAGTTCTTC
CDR3 protein: CASSDGLAGSYNEQFF

D gene: -
V gene: TRBV7-6
J gene: TRBJ1-3
clone size: once
CDR3 DNA: TGTGCCAGCAGCACGAACGAGGGAAACACCATATATTTT
CDR3 protein: CASSTNEGNTIYF

D gene: -
V gene: TRBV20-1
J gene: TRBJ1-2
clone size: few
CDR3 DNA: TGCAGTGCTAGAGACCGGGGGCTTAGAGGGAATGGCTACACCTTC
CDR3 protein: CSARDRGLRGNGYTF

D gene: -
V gene: TRBV2
J gene: TRBJ2-7
clone size: many
CDR3 DNA: TGTGCCAGCAGTGATAATGGTCCTAGCTCCGAGCAGTACTTC
CDR3 protein: CASSDNGPSSEQYF

D gene: -
V gene: TRBV7-9
J gene: TRBJ2-7
clone size: few
CDR3 DNA: TGTGCCAGCAGCTTAGGGACCGACCGCGAGCAGTACTTC
CDR3 protein: CASSLGTDREQYF

D gene: -
V gene: TRBV19
J gene: TRBJ1-3
clone size: few
CDR3 DNA: TGTGCCTGGAGTGGAGGGACTGGAAACACCATATATTTT
CDR3 protein: CAWSGGTGNTIYF

D gene: -
V gene: TRBV6-1
J gene: TRBJ1-5
clone size: many
CDR3 DNA: TGTGCCAGCACGGAAGTAAATAATCAGCCCCAGCATTTT
CDR3 protein: CASTEVNNQPQHF

D gene: TRBD1
V gene: TRBV2
J gene: TRBJ2-4
clone size: -
CDR3 DNA: TGTGCCAGCAGCAACCGGGACAGGGGAAACGTTCAGTACTTC
CDR3 protein: CASSNRDRGNVQYF

D gene: -
V gene: TRBV24-1
J gene: TRBJ1-6
clone size: many
CDR3 DNA: TGTGCCACCAGTGACCTGGCATGGGACCGAGGGCGAGGACGATTTAATTCACCCCTCCACTTT
CDR3 protein: CATSDLAWDRGRGRFNSPLHF

D gene: TRBD2
V gene: TRBV12-3/TRBV12-4
J gene: TRBJ2-1
clone size: few
CDR3 DNA: TGTGCCAGCAGTTTAGGGGGAGCGGGGGCCCGAGGGCAGTTCTTC
CDR3 protein: CASSLGGAGARGQFF

D gene: -
V gene: TRBV14
J gene: TRBJ1-1
clone size: few
CDR3 DNA: TGTGCCAGCAGCCAAGGCGGAAGACTCAGGGGAGGGACTGAAGCTTTCTTT
CDR3 protein: CASSQGGRLRGGTEAFF

D gene: -
V gene: TRBV28
J gene: TRBJ1-6
clone size: few
CDR3 DNA: TGTGCCAGCAGTTTATTAGAATATAATTCACCCCTCCACTTT
CDR3 protein: CASSLLEYNSPLHF

D gene: TRBD2
V gene: TRBV2
J gene: TRBJ2-6
clone size: -
CDR3 DNA: TGTGCCAGCAGTGAAGCGCGGGGGGCTGGGGCCAACGTCCTGACTTTC
CDR3 protein: CASSEARGAGANVLTF

D gene: -
V gene: TRBV2
J gene: TRBJ2-2
clone size: -
CDR3 DNA: TGTGCCAGCAGTCTACTGAGGGGTTCAGCCGGGGAGCTGTCTTTT
CDR3 protein: CASSLLRGSAGELSF

D gene: TRBD1
V gene: TRBV7-6
J gene: TRBJ1-3
clone size: once
CDR3 DNA: TGTGCCAGCAGCGAGACAGGGGCTGGAAACACCATATATTTT
CDR3 protein: CASSETGAGNTIYF

D gene: TRBD2
V gene: TRBV5-1
J gene: TRBJ2-7
clone size: many
CDR3 DNA: TGCGCCAGCAGCGTGGGACTAGCGGGGGCGACCCCCTACGAGCAGTACTTC
CDR3 protein: CASSVGLAGATPYEQYF

D gene: -
V gene: TRBV6-5
J gene: TRBJ1-1
clone size: many
CDR3 DNA: TGTGCCAGCATGCAGGGGAACACTGAAGCTTTCTTT
CDR3 protein: CASMQGNTEAFF

D gene: -
V gene: TRBV2
J gene: TRBJ2-5
clone size: -
CDR3 DNA: TGTGCCAGCAGTGATGAGGACGCCGAAGAGACCCAGTACTTC
CDR3 protein: CASSDEDAEETQYF